These T cell receptor beta chains were read from a single sample in a study of technical replicates of blood from several donors. Sequenced by immunoSEQ multiplex PCR; TCRdb stores in-frame clones only, minus some. The sample has some 80,000 clones; over 75% are singletons. Sequences were obtained from T cells isolated from PBMCs. These receptors all come from a human donor in good health. CDR3s include the opening cysteine and the closing phenylalanine or tryptophan. The order of the fields is D gene, J gene, V gene, clone size, CDR3 DNA, CDR3 protein. A D gene is named only where the DNA matches it firmly. Part of the rows lack a size; the others show once, few, many or a class for expanded clones.

.,TRBJ2-6,TRBV2,.,TGTGCCAGCGTCGGTACCTACTCTGGGGCCAACGTCCTGACTTTC,CASVGTYSGANVLTF
.,TRBJ2-7,TRBV5-1,.,TGCGCCAGCAGCACAGCCTACGAGCAGTACTTC,CASSTAYEQYF
TRBD1,TRBJ2-7,TRBV7-9,once,TGTGCCAGCAGCTCAAGGACAGGGACCTACGAGCAGTACTTC,CASSSRTGTYEQYF
TRBD1,TRBJ2-5,TRBV12-5,.,TGTGCTAGTGGCCTGGGGACAGTGGAGACCCAGTACTTC,CASGLGTVETQYF
TRBD1,TRBJ1-1,TRBV5-1,.,TGCGCCAGCAGCTTGGCAGGGGGACCCACTGAAGCTTTCTTT,CASSLAGGPTEAFF
.,TRBJ2-1,TRBV9,.,TGTGCCAGCAGTGCCGCGAGCTCCTACAATGAGCAGTTCTTC,CASSAASSYNEQFF
.,TRBJ2-7,TRBV2,.,TGTGCCAGCAGTCGTCCGTCCTACGAGCAGTACTTC,CASSRPSYEQYF
.,TRBJ1-2,TRBV13,.,TGTGCCAGCAGCCTGGCACATCTAGGCGAAAACGGCTACACCTTC,CASSLAHLGENGYTF
.,TRBJ1-4,TRBV5-6,.,TGTGCCAGCAGCCAACCGGGATCCCAGAATGAAAAACTGTTTTTT,CASSQPGSQNEKLFF
.,TRBJ1-1,TRBV15,.,TGTGCCACCAGCAGGGGCACAGGGAGTACTGAAGCTTTCTTT,CATSRGTGSTEAFF
.,TRBJ2-3,TRBV30,.,TGTGCCTGGAGGAGGGATACGCAGTATTTT,CAWRRDTQYF